The 23 T cell receptor beta chains given below trace back to one sample, sequenced in a study of CD8+CD57+ T cells in acquired aplastic anemia. Genomic DNA provided the template from which TCR beta VDJ and CDR3 profiles were obtained. MiXCR was run by TCRdb on the reads, yielding one entry per CDR3 protein. The sample yields about 48,000 distinct CDR3 sequences, about two thirds seen once. The sample consisted of sorted CD4+, CD8+, or CD8+CD57+ T cells (not recorded which) from PBMCs. The source is a human donor in good health, serving as a control.

The genes are TRBV29-1 and TRBJ1-2, with a possible D match to TRBD1 (5 bases). Germline V gene sequence: CDR1 SQVTM, CDR2 ANQGSEA. Trimming took 4 bases from V and 5 from J, leaving 14 bases between them. The length of the CDR3 is 13 residues. This chain's CDR3 is CSVARGGGYGYTF. The CDR3 region has the DNA TGCAGCGTTGCAAGGGGTGGAGGTTATGGCTACACCTTC.

CDR3 coding DNA: TGTGCCAGCGTAGACAGGCAAGAGACCCAGTACTTC. The encoded protein is CASVDRQETQYF. The chain carries TRBV25-1 and TRBJ2-5; possible D gene TRBD1, 6 bases. Germline V gene data show CDR1 as MGHDK and CDR2 as SYGVNS. V dropped 8 bases and J dropped 2 bases, with 9 bases sitting between them. The CDR3 covers 12 residues.

This clonotype was detected ten times or more. The chain is built from TRBV10-2 and TRBJ1-2; D is unclear. Germline-derived CDR1 and CDR2 are WSHSY and SAAADI. V was clipped by 8 bases and J by 2 bases, with 15 bases between them. This CDR3 spans 14 amino acids. The CDR3 reads CASRRGQQNYGYTF. CDR3 sequence (DNA): TGCGCCAGCCGACGAGGGCAGCAAAACTATGGCTACACCTTC.

This chain uses TRBV2 with TRBJ2-5; D call uncertain. The germline gives CDR1 SNHLY, CDR2 FYNNEI. The CDR3 is 13 residues long. V lost 8 bases and J 0 bases, leaving 10 bases between the germline ends. This chain's CDR3 is CASFPQYQETQYF. Here the CDR3 DNA reads TGTGCCAGCTTCCCTCAGTACCAAGAGACCCAGTACTTC.

J is TRBJ1-3 and V is TRBV7-6; D might be TRBD1 (5 bases). V was clipped by 3 bases and J by 2 bases, with 17 bases between them. This CDR3 has 17 amino acids. Germline V lookup: CDR1 SGHVS, CDR2 FNYEAQ. The CDR3, as DNA: TGTGCCAGCAGCTTGGGACCCACCCTGAGAACTGGAAACACCATATATTTT. Amino acid sequence: CASSLGPTLRTGNTIYF.

Points on this clonotype: At one of its ends the junction is not consistent with the germline gene, which may arise from a read error. The chain is built from TRBV2 and TRBJ1-5; D is ambiguous. Per germline, CDR1 SNHLY and CDR2 FYNNEI. The CDR3 consists of 15 residues. The CDR3 region is CASGEAGGWRGPQHF. The DNA for the CDR3 is TGTGCCAGCGGTGAAGCTGGCGGGTGGAGAGGGCCCCAGCATTTT. Variable domain in full (rest from reference TRBV2 and TRBJ1-5): EPEVTQTPSHQVTQMGQEVILRCVPISNHLYFYWYRQILGQKVEFLVSFYNNEISEKSEIFDDQFSVERPDGSNFTLKIRSTKLEDSAMYFCASGEAGGWRGPQHFGDGTRLSIL.

The chain joins TRBV10-3 to TRBJ1-3; no clear D gene. The CDR3 consists of 15 residues. The ends were cut back, 5 bases at V and 0 bases at J, with 11 bases in the middle. The germline V gene has CDR1 ENHRY and CDR2 SYGVKD. The CDR3 sequence: CAISLATGSGNTIYF. The CDR3 DNA is TGTGCCATCAGTCTAGCGACTGGCTCTGGAAACACCATATATTTT.

This clonotype was observed a single time. The chain has TRBV2 and TRBJ2-7; 13 nucleotides line up with TRBD2. Germline CDR1 is SNHLY and CDR2 is FYNNEI. This CDR3 is built from 15 residues. V dropped 6 bases and J dropped 3; count of bases not matched to a gene: 5. Here the CDR3 reads CASSPGLAGFYEQYF. CDR3 coding DNA: TGTGCCAGCAGCCCGGGACTAGCGGGATTCTACGAGCAGTACTTC.

The rearrangement links TRBV10-1 to TRBJ1-6; possible D gene TRBD1, 5 bases. Germline V gives CDR1 WNHNN, CDR2 SYGVQD (reference sequence). This CDR3 is 15 amino acids long. Trimming took 6 bases from V and 3 from J, leaving 12 bases between them. Written as DNA, the CDR3 is TGCGCCAGCAGAACGGGACCGCTCTATAATTCACCCCTCCACTTT. Residues: CASRTGPLYNSPLHF.

This sequence joins TRBV7-6 and TRBJ2-5, with D maybe TRBD2 (6 bases). The V end was cut by 3 bases, the J end by 5 bases, with 16 bases between. CDR1 is SGHVS and CDR2 is FNYEAQ in the germline V gene. The CDR3 runs to 15 residues. In nucleotides, the CDR3 is TGTGCCAGCAGCTTCGATCGCCAAGGAGGGGAGACCCAGTACTTC. It codes for CASSFDRQGGETQYF.

The chain employs TRBV24-1 and TRBJ1-2; D remains unclear. The germline gives CDR1 KGHDR, CDR2 SFDVKD. This CDR3 is 14 amino acids long. The germline V and J ends were trimmed by 6 bases and 1 base, with 11 bases remaining between them. This chain's CDR3 is CATSSSALNYGYTF. The CDR3 DNA sequence: TGTGCCACCAGTTCCTCGGCTCTTAACTATGGCTACACCTTC.

The rearrangement joins TRBV10-3 to TRBJ2-7; D is unclear. The length of the CDR3 is 14 residues. Germline V gene sequence: CDR1 ENHRY, CDR2 SYGVKD. Trimming stripped 0 bases from V and 0 bases from J, with 6 bases between. CDR3 bases: TGTGCCATCAGTGAGTCCGAAAGCTCCTACGAGCAGTACTTC. This sequence encodes CAISESESSYEQYF.

V and J are TRBV20-1 and TRBJ2-7; D gene uncertain. The ends were cut back, 1 base at V and 1 base at J, with 5 bases in the middle. CDR1 is DFQATT and CDR2 is SNEGSKA in the germline V gene (reference sequence). The CDR3 is made up of 12 amino acids. The CDR3 is CSARGSSYEQYF. The CDR3 DNA reads TGCAGTGCTAGAGGATCGTCCTACGAGCAGTACTTC.

V usage is TRBV20-1 and J usage is TRBJ1-1; 8 nucleotides agree with TRBD1. Germline trimming cut 6 bases from V and 11 bases from J; bases unmatched to any gene: 8. Germline V gene sequence: CDR1 DFQATT, CDR2 SNEGSKA (reference sequence). This CDR3 is built from 11 residues. The CDR3 coding sequence is TGCAGTGCAGCCCAGGGGGCGCGGGCTTTCTTT. Translation gives CSAAQGARAFF.

The chain uses TRBV5-4 and TRBJ2-2; a weak D match, TRBD2 (6 bases). Trimming took off 5 bases at V and 4 bases at J, with 21 bases between the two ends. The CDR3 has 17 residues. Germline CDR1 reads SGHNT; CDR2 reads YYREEE (reference sequence). Here the CDR3 DNA reads TGTGCCAGCAGTTCGGCGGGGCGTCAGAAAATCACCGGGGAGCTGTTTTTT. Translating gives CASSSAGRQKITGELFF.

The chain recombines TRBV19 with TRBJ2-1, with D unclear. This CDR3 has 14 amino acids. The germline V and J ends were trimmed by 4 bases and 5 bases, with 12 bases remaining between them. CDR1 LNHDA and CDR2 SQIVND come from the germline V gene (reference sequence). CDR3 residues: CASSNPWAHNEQFF. The CDR3 DNA is TGTGCCAGTAGTAACCCCTGGGCCCACAATGAGCAGTTCTTC.

This clonotype appeared once. One end of the junction varies from germline; a read error may be responsible. The gene calls are TRBV6-5 and TRBJ2-7, with a possible D match to TRBD1 (5 bases). The CDR3 runs to 14 residues. Germline loops: CDR1 MNHEY, CDR2 SVGAGI. DNA of the CDR3: TGTCCCAGCAGTTACCCTTCGACACGGACACCGCAGTACTTC. It is translated as CPSSYPSTRTPQYF.

This chain uses TRBV4-2 with TRBJ2-5, with D unclear. Germline assignment: CDR1 LGHNA and CDR2 YNFKEQ. CDR3 length equals 13 residues. With 2 bases removed from V and 0 bases from J, the gap between germline ends came to 4 bases. In DNA form, the CDR3 reads TGTGCCAGCAGCCAACCGGACCAAGAGACCCAGTACTTC. Protein sequence: CASSQPDQETQYF.

This chain links TRBV24-1 with TRBJ2-1; the match to TRBD1 covers 7 bases. CDR3 length: 17 residues. The V and J ends lost 9 bases and 4 bases, in that order; junction bases with no gene match: 17. The germline CDR1 and CDR2 sequences are KGHDR and SFDVKD. The CDR3 region is CATSGPTNSGGYNEQFF. CDR3 in DNA: TGTGCCACCTCAGGACCTACAAATTCAGGGGGATACAATGAGCAGTTCTTC.

The table lists this clonotype with a count of one. The V call is TRBV7-9, the J call TRBJ1-4, with D unresolved. The CDR3 is 13 amino acids. The V gene lost 2 bases and the J gene lost 3 bases, with 4 bases spanning the gap. Per germline, CDR1 SEHNR and CDR2 FQNEAQ (reference sequence). CDR3 protein: CASSLTPNEKLFF. The CDR3 region has the DNA TGTGCCAGCAGCTTAACCCCTAATGAAAAACTGTTTTTT.

The chain employs TRBV2 and TRBJ2-1; 8 nucleotides match TRBD1. CDR1 is SNHLY and CDR2 is FYNNEI in the germline V gene. The length of the CDR3 is 14 residues. The trim removed 6 bases at V and 7 bases at J, leaving 8 bases unmatched. In DNA form, the CDR3 reads TGTGCCAGCAGCGTCGGAGACAGGGGAAATGAGCAGTTCTTC. Its translation: CASSVGDRGNEQFF.

The chain employs TRBV9 and TRBJ1-2; D may be TRBD1 (6 bases). Trimming left V 0 bases short and J 4 bases short, with 13 bases between. The germline V gene has CDR1 SGDLS and CDR2 YYNGEE. The CDR3 spans 15 residues. The CDR3 reads CASSVGQGMGYGYTF. The DNA of the CDR3 is TGTGCCAGCAGCGTAGGTCAGGGGATGGGCTATGGCTACACCTTC.

This sequence joins TRBV7-8 and TRBJ1-3; D is possibly TRBD1 (5 bases). V lost 0 bases and J 2 bases, leaving 8 bases between the germline ends. This CDR3 comprises 15 residues. Germline V gives CDR1 SGHVS, CDR2 FQNEAQ. The CDR3 bases are TGTGCCAGCAGCTTAGCTCAGGGTGCTGGAAACACCATATATTTT. This translates into CASSLAQGAGNTIYF.